This T cell receptor beta chain was recovered during a study of blood T cell repertoires in COVID-19. The wider study: Samples of COVID-19 (acute and convalescent) were obtained from the United States, Italy and Spain. In each case, the material was cDNA or gDNA derived from T cells, B-cell-depleted T cells, or PBMCs.

Original methodology: For nucleated cells, counts were estimated from reference gene primer amplification. The method was immunoSEQ multiplex PCR; TCRdb's version includes in-frame clones alone and lacks a portion of them. Clone size and V and J calls were adopted from that table, with D and trimming inferred from the DNA. The sample gives approximately 69,000 clones, approximately 86% of which show up once; 10% to 15% is in the top ten. Trimming took off 0 bases at V and 1 base at J, with 10 bases between the two ends. Germline V CDR1 and CDR2: SGDLS, YYNGEE. The CDR3 has 15 residues. This chain connects TRBV9 to TRBJ1-1; tentative D call: TRBD1 (6 bases). The receptor comes from a human donor in a cohort sampled during active COVID-19. Sequencing was done on a sample of peripheral blood. CDR3 amino acids: CASSVDGQSNTEAFF. The CDR3 region has the DNA TGTGCCAGCAGCGTAGATGGACAGTCGAACACTGAAGCTTTCTTT. The variable domain in full, with the rest retrieved from reference TRBV9 and TRBJ1-1, is DSGVTQTPKHLITATGQRVTLRCSPRSGDLSVYWYQQSLDQGLQFLIQYYNGEERAKGNILERFSAQQFPDLHSELNLSSLELGDSALYFCASSVDGQSNTEAFFGQGTRLTVV.